Here is one T cell receptor (beta chain) with its context. As yet, its antigen is unknown. V shed 5 bases, J shed 7 bases, and the junction held 5 bases outside the gene matches. This CDR3 has 14 residues. This entry comes from a study of T-cell memory formation after mild COVID-19. TCRdb used MiXCR to reprocess the 5' RACE reads, holding one entry per CDR3 protein. The profile covers 58,000 or so distinct CDR3 sequences, with 25% to 35% appearing a single time and about 42% taken by the ten largest. The study, taken as a whole, reports: The study detected some responding clones in pre-infection memory, suggesting cross-reactive memory joined.

The sequence was obtained from a man aged 18-30 years who had mild COVID-19 (a few samples of this study predate the infection). Cell type and time point are not known. The V gene is TRBV12-3 or TRBV12-4, the J gene TRBJ1-1; 12 positions agree with TRBD1. The sample was PBMCs or a T cell subset sorted from them (not recorded which). CDR3 region: CASSRDRGLDEAFF. CDR3 in DNA: TGTGCCAGCAGTAGGGACAGGGGGCTAGATGAAGCTTTCTTT.